Sequencing of this TCR beta chain was carried out in a study of identical twins. Overall study results and limits: With beta out-of-frame sequences, excess sharing by twins was weaker.

Points on this clonotype: Its target is not known.

Template switching created a universal primer site, and the cDNA included unique molecular identifiers. MiXCR, run by TCRdb on the 5' RACE reads, gives a single entry per CDR3 protein. The data contain approximately 620,000 distinct CDR3 sequences, 8.5% to 9.5% of them singletons. Per the germline V gene, CDR1 is SGHTA and CDR2 is FQGNSA. Trimming shortened V by 7 bases and J by 4 bases, and 17 bases separated the two germline ends. The CDR3 is 14 amino acids. These same data were also listed under a study on yellow fever vaccine responses in identical twins.

The chain combines TRBV7-2 with TRBJ2-7, with a possible D match to TRBD2 (6 bases). The sequence came from a young woman in good health. The sequencing input was PBMCs. CDR3 sequence reads: CASTRPGREYEQYF. The DNA for the CDR3 is TGTGCCAGCACCCGCCCGGGACGGGAGTACGAGCAGTACTTC.